This T cell receptor beta chain was captured in a study of T cell clonality in common variable immunodeficiency. Germline V gene data show CDR1 as SNHLY and CDR2 as FYNNEI. V was shortened by 4 bases and J by 6 bases, with 9 bases between the two germline ends. This CDR3 is built from 13 residues. Study-level results: Reportedly, TCR beta sequences from common variable immunodeficiency showed fewer deletions and N-nucleotide insertions. CVID patient heterogeneity limited repertoire-clinical complication correlations. What drives increased CVID clonality needs T cell subpopulation sequencing.

Of note for this clone: Its antigen is still unknown. The CDR3 goes on 3 residues after the read ends, and that part is filled in from the germline J gene.

The assay was immunoSEQ multiplex PCR, and TCRdb's table has in-frame clones only and misses some. The sample presents about 60,000 clones, none singletons. The chain links TRBV2 to TRBJ2-2, with D unclear. This clonotype was obtained from a person aged 18 to 70 in good health. The sample was peripheral blood mononuclear cells. The sequenced CDR3 bases are TGTGCCAGCAGTGGAACAGTTTCCGGGGAG. Encoded protein: CASSGTVSGE. The whole CDR3 region reads CASSGTVSGELFF. The variable domain in full, with the rest retrieved from reference TRBV2 and TRBJ2-2, is EPEVTQTPSHQVTQMGQEVILRCVPISNHLYFYWYRQILGQKVEFLVSFYNNEISEKSEIFDDQFSVERPDGSNFTLKIRSTKLEDSAMYFCASSGTVSGELFFGEGSRLTVL.